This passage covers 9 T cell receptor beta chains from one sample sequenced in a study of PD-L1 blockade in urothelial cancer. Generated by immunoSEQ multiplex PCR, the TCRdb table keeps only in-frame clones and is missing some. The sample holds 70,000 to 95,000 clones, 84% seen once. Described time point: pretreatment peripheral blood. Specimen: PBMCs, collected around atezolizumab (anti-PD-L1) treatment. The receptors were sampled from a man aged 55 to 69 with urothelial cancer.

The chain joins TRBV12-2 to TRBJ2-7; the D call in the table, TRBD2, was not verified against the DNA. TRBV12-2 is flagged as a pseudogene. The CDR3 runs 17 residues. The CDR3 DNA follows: TGTGCAAGTCGCTTAGCGGGTCAAGGGACTAGCGGGAGCGAGCAGTACTTC. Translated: CASRLAGQGTSGSEQYF.

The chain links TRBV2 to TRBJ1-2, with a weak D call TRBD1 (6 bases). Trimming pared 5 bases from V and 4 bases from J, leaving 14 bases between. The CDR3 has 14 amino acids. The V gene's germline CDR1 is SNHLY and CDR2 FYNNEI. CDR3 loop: CASSRPPDSYGYTF. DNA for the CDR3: TGTGCCAGCAGTCGGCCCCCGGACAGCTATGGCTACACCTTC.

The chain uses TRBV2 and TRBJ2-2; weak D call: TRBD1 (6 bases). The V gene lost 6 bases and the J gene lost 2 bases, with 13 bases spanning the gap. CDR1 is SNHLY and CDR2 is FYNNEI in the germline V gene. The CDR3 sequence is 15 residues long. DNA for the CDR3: TGTGCCAGCAGCCAGACAGGTTTTAACACCGGGGAGCTGTTTTTT. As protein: CASSQTGFNTGELFF.

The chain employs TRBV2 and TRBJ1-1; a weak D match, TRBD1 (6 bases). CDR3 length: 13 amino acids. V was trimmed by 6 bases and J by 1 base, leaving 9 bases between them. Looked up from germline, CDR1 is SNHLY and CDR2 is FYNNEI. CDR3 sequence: CASSQDRNTEAFF. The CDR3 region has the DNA TGTGCCAGCAGCCAGGACAGGAACACTGAAGCTTTCTTT.

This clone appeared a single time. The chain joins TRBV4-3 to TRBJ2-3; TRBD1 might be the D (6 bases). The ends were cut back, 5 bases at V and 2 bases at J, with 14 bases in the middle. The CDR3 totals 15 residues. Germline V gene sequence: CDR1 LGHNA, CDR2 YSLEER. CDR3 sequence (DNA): TGCGCCAGCAGCTACTCAGGGGCCCTCACAGATACGCAGTATTTT. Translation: CASSYSGALTDTQYF.

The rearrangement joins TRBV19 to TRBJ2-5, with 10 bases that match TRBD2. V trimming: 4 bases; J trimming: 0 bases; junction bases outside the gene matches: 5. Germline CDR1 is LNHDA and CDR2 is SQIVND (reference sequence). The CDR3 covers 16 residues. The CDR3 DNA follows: TGTGCCAGTAGTACCTTAGCGGGGGGAGACCAAGAGACCCAGTACTTC. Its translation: CASSTLAGGDQETQYF.

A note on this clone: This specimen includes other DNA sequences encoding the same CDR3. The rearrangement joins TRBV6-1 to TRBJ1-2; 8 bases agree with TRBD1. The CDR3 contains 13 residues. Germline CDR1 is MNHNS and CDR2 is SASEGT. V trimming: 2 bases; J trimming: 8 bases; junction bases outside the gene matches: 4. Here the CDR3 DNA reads TGTGCCAGCAGTGAACAGGGGGCGGGGGGCTACACCTTC. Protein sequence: CASSEQGAGGYTF.

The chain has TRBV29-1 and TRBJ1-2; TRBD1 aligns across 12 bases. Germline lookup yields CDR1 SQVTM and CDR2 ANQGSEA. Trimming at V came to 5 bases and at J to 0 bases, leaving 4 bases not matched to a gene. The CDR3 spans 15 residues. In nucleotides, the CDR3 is TGCAGCGTTCCGGGACAGGGGGCGTCTAACTATGGCTACACCTTC. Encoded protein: CSVPGQGASNYGYTF. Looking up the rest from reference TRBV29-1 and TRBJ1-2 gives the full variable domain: SAVISQKPSRDICQRGTSLTIQCQVDSQVTMMFWYRQQPGQSLTLIATANQGSEATYESGFVIDKFPISRPNLTFSTLTVSNMSPEDSSIYLCSVPGQGASNYGYTFGSGTRLTVV.

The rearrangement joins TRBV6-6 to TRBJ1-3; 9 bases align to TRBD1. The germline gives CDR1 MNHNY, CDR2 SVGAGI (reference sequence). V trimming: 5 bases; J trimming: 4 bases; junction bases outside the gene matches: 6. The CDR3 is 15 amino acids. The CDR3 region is CASSSDGTGGNTIYF. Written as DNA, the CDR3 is TGTGCCAGCAGTAGCGACGGGACAGGGGGAAACACCATATATTTT.